The 29 T cell receptor beta chains reported below all come from one sample, sequenced in a study of CD8+ T cells in alopecia areata (dated by TCRdb to 2016 to 2019). Libraries were made using the immunoSEQ multiplex PCR assay. To provide template for TCR sequencing, every sample had RNA extracted and reverse transcribed into cDNA. TCRdb mirrors the immuneACCESS table, restricted to in-frame sequences. Some clones are absent from its copies; in checked studies, under half trace to an unresolved V gene, and the reason for the others is unknown. Here the sample has 200,000 to 250,000 clones; 67% occur a single time. Of the sample, more than 0.95% falls within the top ten clones. This specimen's time point label, per the study, means: baseline before oral tofacitinib. Sequencing used CD4+ T cells sorted from blood, obtained at week 0. These receptors were obtained from a human donor with alopecia areata.

As to this clone: Different DNA sequences within this sample yield the same CDR3. This chain uses TRBV20-1 with TRBJ2-5, with D unclear. The CDR3 is 11 amino acids. The germline gives CDR1 DFQATT, CDR2 SNEGSKA (reference sequence). Trimming removed 4 bases at V and 1 base at J, with 4 bases between. CDR3 sequence (DNA): TGCAGTGCTACCCCCCAAGAGACCCAGTACTTC. This translates into CSATPQETQYF.

This clone was detected a few times. V gene TRBV4-3 combines with J gene TRBJ1-2; D uncertain. Germline-derived CDR1 and CDR2 are LGHNA and YSLEER. The CDR3 has 12 residues. Trimming took off 3 bases at V and 7 bases at J, with 9 bases between the two ends. The CDR3, as DNA: TGCGCCAGCAGCCATGGCCCGGGTGGCTACACCTTC. This gives the protein CASSHGPGGYTF.

The V call is TRBV9, the J call TRBJ1-6; D remains ambiguous. Germline values: CDR1 SGDLS, CDR2 YYNGEE. V dropped 0 bases and J dropped 3 bases, with 10 bases sitting between them. This CDR3 has 16 residues. The CDR3 DNA reads as TGTGCCAGCAGCGTAGCTGTAGGAAGCTATAATTCACCCCTCCACTTT. Encoded protein: CASSVAVGSYNSPLHF.

The chain combines TRBV20-1 with TRBJ2-3; perhaps D is TRBD1 or TRBD2 (6 bases each). The CDR3 has 11 residues. Per the germline V gene, CDR1 is DFQATT and CDR2 is SNEGSKA (reference sequence). Trimming pared 6 bases from V and 9 bases from J, leaving 13 bases between. The CDR3 loop reads CSAGRGDTQYF. The CDR3 region has the DNA TGCAGTGCCGGAAGGGGGGACACGCAGTATTTT.

The rearrangement links TRBV7-3 to TRBJ1-2; possible D gene TRBD1, 6 bases. V gave up 2 bases and J gave up 8 bases, with 15 bases separating them. The CDR3 consists of 14 residues. Germline V gene data show CDR1 as SGHTA and CDR2 as FQGTGA. For the CDR3, the DNA is TGTGCCAGCAGCTTATCCGGCAGGGGCGGGGGCTACACCTTC. Translating it yields CASSLSGRGGGYTF.

This sequence joins TRBV9 and TRBJ2-3; D is ambiguous. Trimming stripped 0 bases from V and 9 bases from J, with 8 bases between. The germline gives CDR1 SGDLS, CDR2 YYNGEE. The CDR3 totals 12 residues. The CDR3 bases are TGTGCCAGCAGCGTAGACAGTCAGACGCAGTATTTT. Translating gives CASSVDSQTQYF.

This rearrangement joins TRBV7-2 to TRBJ2-4; the D gene is possibly TRBD2 (6 bases). Germline CDR1 and CDR2: SGHTA and FQGNSA. This CDR3 region has 14 residues. Trimming stripped 2 bases from V and 5 bases from J, with 10 bases between. CDR3 loop: CASSLSGVENIQYF. For the CDR3, the DNA is TGTGCCAGCAGCTTATCGGGAGTCGAAAACATTCAGTACTTC.

The chain uses TRBV9 and TRBJ2-5; a weak D match, TRBD1 (5 bases). The CDR3 length is 16 residues. Germline CDR1 and CDR2: SGDLS and YYNGEE. The V and J ends lost 0 bases and 1 base respectively, with 13 bases between them. As DNA, the CDR3 is TGTGCCAGCAGCGTAGGGGTTGGGCAGGGCCAAGAGACCCAGTACTTC. This translates into CASSVGVGQGQETQYF.

The J gene is TRBJ2-7, the V gene TRBV29-1; D possibly corresponds to TRBD2 (6 bases). The CDR3 consists of 14 residues. V was pared by 6 bases and J by 3 bases, with 18 bases between. From germline, CDR1 is SQVTM and CDR2 ANQGSEA. The CDR3 DNA reads as TGCAGCGTCGCGGAGGGGCCGGGTATCTACGAGCAGTACTTC. Its protein product is CSVAEGPGIYEQYF.

The chain has TRBV10-3 and TRBJ2-5; D is perhaps TRBD2 (5 bases). CDR1 ENHRY and CDR2 SYGVKD come from the germline V gene. The CDR3 extends over 13 amino acids. Trimming left V 7 bases short and J 2 bases short, with 11 bases between. The CDR3 coding sequence is TGTGCCATCAAGAGGGAGCTTCAAGAGACCCAGTACTTC. Protein: CAIKRELQETQYF.

V gene TRBV9 combines with J gene TRBJ2-3; 7 nucleotides agree with TRBD1. The CDR3 is made up of 16 amino acids. Per the germline V gene, CDR1 is SGDLS and CDR2 is YYNGEE. V lost 2 bases and J lost 2; bases outside the gene matches: 8. The DNA of the CDR3 is TGTGCCAGCAGCGTGAGACAGGGAGCATTCACAGATACGCAGTATTTT. Its translation is CASSVRQGAFTDTQYF.

The rearrangement uses TRBV30 and TRBJ2-3; D remains unclear. This CDR3 has 13 amino acids. CDR1 and CDR2 (germline): GTSNPN, SVGIG (reference sequence). Trimming pared 3 bases from V and 1 base from J, leaving 8 bases between. CDR3 sequence: CAWRKDRTDTQYF. The CDR3 DNA sequence: TGTGCCTGGAGAAAGGACCGCACAGATACGCAGTATTTT. The full variable domain, its missing parts supplied by reference TRBV30 and TRBJ2-3, is SQTIHQWPATLVQPVGSPLSLECTVEGTSNPNLYWYRQAAGRGLQLLFYSVGIGQISSEVPQNLSASRPQDRQFILSSKKLLLSDSGFYLCAWRKDRTDTQYFGPGTRLTVL.

This clone was seen a few times. Here the CDR3 DNA reads TGTGCCTGGAGTGTACTCCGGACAGCTGAAGCTTTCTTT. This sequence encodes CAWSVLRTAEAFF. V is TRBV30 and J is TRBJ1-1, with D possibly being TRBD1 (6 bases). The V gene lost 0 bases and the J gene lost 6 bases, with 11 bases spanning the gap. The CDR3 has 13 residues. Germline CDR1 is GTSNPN and CDR2 is SVGIG (reference sequence).

The chain has TRBV14 and TRBJ2-7, with 12 bases lining up with TRBD2. The CDR3 covers 16 residues. V dropped 1 base and J dropped 3; count of bases not matched to a gene: 4. Per the germline V gene, CDR1 is SGHDN and CDR2 is FVKESK. The CDR3 DNA sequence: TGTGCCAGCAGCCAAGTCCTAGCGGGGGGGTTCTACGAGCAGTACTTC. It codes for CASSQVLAGGFYEQYF.

The chain carries TRBV4-1 and TRBJ1-2; 9 positions agree with TRBD1. The CDR3 runs 18 residues. In germline, CDR1 is MGHRA, CDR2 YSYEKL. The V segment lost 1 base and the J segment 8 bases; nucleotides outside the gene matches: 17. CDR3 residues: CASSQVTPGTGPAGGYTF. For the CDR3, the DNA is TGCGCCAGCAGCCAAGTTACTCCAGGGACAGGGCCGGCAGGGGGCTACACCTTC.

The chain carries TRBV30 and TRBJ1-4; D is possibly TRBD1 (6 bases). With 0 bases removed from V and 5 bases from J, the gap between germline ends came to 13 bases. Germline V gives CDR1 GTSNPN, CDR2 SVGIG (reference sequence). This CDR3 has 15 amino acids. This chain's CDR3 is CAWSVRGTRNEKLFF. Written as DNA, the CDR3 is TGTGCCTGGAGTGTACGCGGGACACGGAATGAAAAACTGTTTTTT.

The chain links TRBV29-1 to TRBJ2-2, with TRBD1 matching over 10 bases. This CDR3 is 14 amino acids long. Per germline, CDR1 SQVTM and CDR2 ANQGSEA. V shed 7 bases, J shed 6 bases, and the junction held 8 bases outside the gene matches. CDR3 in DNA: TGCAGCGCCTCCGGGACAGGGGCCGCCGGGGAGCTGTTTTTT. It specifies CSASGTGAAGELFF.

The J gene is TRBJ2-5, the V gene TRBV20-1; D remains unclear. V lost 6 bases to trimming and J lost 7 bases, with 9 bases between them. The CDR3 runs to 10 residues. From germline, CDR1 is DFQATT and CDR2 SNEGSKA (reference sequence). The CDR3 DNA reads TGCAGTGCCCAAAGTGCGACCCAGTACTTC. Its protein product is CSAQSATQYF.

This chain connects TRBV27 to TRBJ2-5; D remains unclear. The CDR3 spans 11 residues. Trimming pared 5 bases from V and 5 bases from J, leaving 6 bases between. The germline CDR1 and CDR2 sequences are MNHEY and SMNVEV (reference sequence). CDR3 sequence reads: CASSSLETQYF. The CDR3 bases are TGTGCCAGCAGTAGTTTGGAGACCCAGTACTTC.

V gene TRBV2 combines with J gene TRBJ2-5; 7 nucleotides align to TRBD2. Germline V lookup: CDR1 SNHLY, CDR2 FYNNEI. The trim removed 4 bases at V and 4 bases at J, leaving 6 bases unmatched. This CDR3 comprises 14 residues. The CDR3 region is CASSGLAEGETQYF. Written as DNA, the CDR3 is TGTGCCAGCAGTGGTCTAGCGGAAGGAGAGACCCAGTACTTC.

The gene calls are TRBV4-2 and TRBJ1-2, with 7 bases aligning to TRBD1. Germline CDR1 reads LGHNA; CDR2 reads YNFKEQ. CDR3 length: 15 residues. The J segment lost 3 bases and the V segment lost 0 bases, leaving 4 bases of the junction unmatched. The CDR3 reads CASSQDQGQYYGYTF. In DNA, the CDR3 is TGTGCCAGCAGCCAAGACCAGGGACAGTACTATGGCTACACCTTC.

V is TRBV2 and J is TRBJ2-7; D uncertain. V dropped 7 bases and J dropped 8 bases, with 21 bases sitting between them. Germline CDR1 is SNHLY and CDR2 is FYNNEI. The CDR3 runs 14 residues. In nucleotides, the CDR3 is TGTGCCAGCATGGGGTCAGTCACTACTACGAAGCAGTACTTC. This codes for CASMGSVTTTKQYF.

The rearrangement uses TRBV4-1 and TRBJ1-6; no reliable D call. The CDR3 has 13 residues. Germline V gene sequence: CDR1 MGHRA, CDR2 YSYEKL. V lost 9 bases to trimming and J lost 0 bases, with 6 bases between them. The CDR3 spells CASMSSYNSPLHF. CDR3 DNA: TGCGCCAGTATGTCCTCCTATAATTCACCCCTCCACTTT.

Only a few counts were recorded for this clone. The gene calls are TRBV30 and TRBJ2-7; 8 nucleotides line up with TRBD1. Trimming cost V 4 bases and J 5 bases; bases outside gene matches: 1. This CDR3 is built from 11 residues. Per the germline V gene, CDR1 is GTSNPN and CDR2 is SVGIG (reference sequence). The CDR3 coding sequence is TGTGCCTGGACAGGGGGCCACGAGCAGTACTTC. Protein sequence: CAWTGGHEQYF.

This clone was seen a few times. This chain connects TRBV29-1 to TRBJ2-3; the D is unclear. Germline CDR1 is SQVTM and CDR2 is ANQGSEA. V was pared by 4 bases and J by 0 bases, with 8 bases between. This CDR3 has 13 amino acids. The CDR3 region has the DNA TGCAGCGTTGCAAAAGGGAGCACAGATACGCAGTATTTT. This encodes CSVAKGSTDTQYF.

The chain is built from TRBV25-1 and TRBJ1-2; D not resolved. The CDR3 sequence is 13 residues long. CDR1 is MGHDK, CDR2 SYGVNS, per germline. Trimming removed 6 bases from V and 8 bases from J, with 16 bases in between. In DNA, the CDR3 is TGTGCCAGCAGATCTGAGGGATCGAGGGGCTACACCTTC. Protein sequence: CASRSEGSRGYTF.

V usage is TRBV7-9 and J usage is TRBJ2-5, with D possibly being TRBD1 or TRBD2 (5 bases each). Germline CDR1 and CDR2: SEHNR and FQNEAQ (reference sequence). CDR3 length equals 10 residues. DNA of the CDR3: TGTGCATCCGGGACGGAGACCCAGTACTTC. This gives the protein CASGTETQYF. Based on the CDR3 plus reference TRBV7-9 and TRBJ2-5, the full variable domain is DTGVSQNPRHKITKRGQNVTFRCDPISEHNRLYWYRQTLGQGPEFLTYFQNEAQLEKSRLLSDRFSAERPKGSFSTLEIQRTEQGDSAMYLCASGTETQYFGPGTRLLVL.

This chain joins TRBV7-2 and TRBJ2-1, with D maybe TRBD2 (6 bases). The CDR3 loop spans 11 amino acids. The germline V gene encodes CDR1 SGHTA and CDR2 FQGNSA. The V and J ends lost 8 bases and 7 bases respectively, with 9 bases between them. The CDR3, as DNA: TGTGCCAGCCGGGAGAAGAATGAGCAGTTCTTC. This codes for CASREKNEQFF.

The V call is TRBV30, the J call TRBJ1-2; 8 nucleotides line up with TRBD1. The CDR3 extends over 13 amino acids. Trimming at V came to 5 bases and at J to 1 base, leaving 3 bases not matched to a gene. CDR1 is GTSNPN and CDR2 is SVGIG in the germline V gene (reference sequence). The CDR3, as DNA: TGTGCCTGGTTGACAGGGGTTAACTATGGCTACACCTTC. Protein: CAWLTGVNYGYTF.